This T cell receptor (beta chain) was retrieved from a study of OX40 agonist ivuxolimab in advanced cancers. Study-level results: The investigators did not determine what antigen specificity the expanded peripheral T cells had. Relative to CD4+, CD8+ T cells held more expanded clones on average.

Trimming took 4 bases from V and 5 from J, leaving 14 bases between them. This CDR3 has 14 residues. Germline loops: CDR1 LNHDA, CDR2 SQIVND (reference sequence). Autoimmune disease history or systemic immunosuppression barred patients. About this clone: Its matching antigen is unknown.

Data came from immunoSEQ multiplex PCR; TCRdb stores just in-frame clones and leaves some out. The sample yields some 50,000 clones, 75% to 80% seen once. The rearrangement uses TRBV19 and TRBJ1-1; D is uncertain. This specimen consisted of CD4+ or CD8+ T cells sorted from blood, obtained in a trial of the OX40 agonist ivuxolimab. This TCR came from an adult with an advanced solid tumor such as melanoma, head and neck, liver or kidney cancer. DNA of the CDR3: TGTGCCAGTAGTAAGTCGGGAATTTCGACTGAAGCTTTCTTT. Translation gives CASSKSGISTEAFF.